This T cell receptor beta chain was recorded in a study (dated by TCRdb to between 2015 and 2016). In the study overall: The study tested whether tumor-infiltrating Tregs in breast cancer are recruited from blood Tregs or converted in situ from other CD4+ T cell subsets. General study outcomes and caveats: The TCR alpha and beta sequences of tumor-infiltrating Tregs showed the greatest overlap with tumor naive CD4+ T cells, followed by blood naive CD4+ T cells. The TCR gene usage of tumor memory CD4+ T cells clustered together with blood and lymph node memory CD4+ cells and with lymph node naive CD4+ cells. The larger-cohort validation was restricted to a single TCR beta V-J rearrangement rather than whole repertoires.

To purify naive CD4+ T cells, the Miltenyi Naive CD4+ T Cell Isolation kit was used, and CD25 microbeads served to deplete Tregs. Tregs, naive and memory CD4+ T cells from tumor, blood and ipsilateral draining lymph nodes of a few breast cancer patients underwent full-length TCR alpha and beta sequencing. Tumor tissue and lymph nodes obtained by ipsilateral axillary dissection were perfused with PBS, cut into small pieces and digested using collagenase I and hyaluronidase. Mononuclear cells from lymph nodes or over 45 ml of peripheral blood were isolated by Ficoll density gradient centrifugation. FACS confirmed that the sorted cell populations were more than 90% pure. Amplification of full-length TCR variable regions was done by 5' RACE PCR using constant-region reverse primers, and this step was followed by semi-nested PCR with Nested Universal Primer A. Using the ReliaPrep RNA Cell Miniprep System, total RNA was extracted, and the SMARTer RACE 5'/3' Kit was then used to reverse transcribe the RNA into 5'RACE-ready cDNA. Full-length TCR alpha and beta libraries were barcoded with multiplex adaptors and sequenced on an Illumina MiSeq. In the original analysis: For each of nine subset-tissue groups, sequencing data from the five patients were pooled, and the groups were compared by unsupervised clustering of TCR gene usage. The Morisita-Horn index was used to calculate repertoire similarity, with shared sequences weighted according to their contribution to each repertoire. Using fastp trimming at Q25 and MiXCR clonotype assembly, TCRdb reanalyzed the public sequencing data and kept in-frame beta chains. Each CDR3 protein appears once, grouped with its most common genes and DNA. TCRdb, rather than the study authors, made the V and J calls. This sample has about 8,900 distinct CDR3 sequences in its table, and roughly a quarter of those were observed once. Approximately 4.3% of the sample is in the top ten clones.

About this clonotype itself: Its antigen specificity is not known. It has no much larger one-base neighbor in the sample; base qualities were not kept.

V loses 8 bases at its end and J loses 5 bases; junction bases beyond the gene matches: 6. From cysteine to phenylalanine, the CDR3 is 13 amino acids long. Only CDR3 DNA is held: 39 bases, read in frame from base 1. For CDR1 and CDR2, the germline V gene lists SNHLY and FYNNEI. Material for sequencing was naive CD4+ T cells sorted from a lymph node. This specimen's cell subset or site label, interpreted: naive CD4+ T cells, CD4+CD45RA+CD25-. This clonotype was obtained from a female donor with breast cancer. The sequence links TRBV2 to TRBJ2-1; 7 junctional bases match TRBD2. The CDR3 region has the sequence CASGPGLNNEQFF. The DNA sequence is TGTGCCAGCGGCCCGGGACTAAACAATGAGCAGTTCTTC.